The rows below give T cell receptor beta chains drawn from one sample of a study of post-analysis software for immune sequencing data. In TCRdb, the PCR reads were re-called with MiXCR into one record per CDR3 protein. The data show roughly 180,000 distinct CDR3 sequences, around 30% seen once. The specimen was blood. The receptors were gathered from a girl aged 5 to 17 with multiple sclerosis. Each CDR3 is given without its conserved first and last residue. A clone size is listed for some rows: how often the clone was seen (once, few, many), or a class if it is expanded.

clone_size	j_call	v_call	cdr3_aa
.	TRBJ2-1	TRBV7-3	ASSDSWEDNEQF
.	TRBJ1-1	TRBV5-5	ASSLEGGGTEAF
.	TRBJ1-3	TRBV29-1	SAGTGGSSGNTIY
many	TRBJ2-7	TRBV29-1	SAKGGNYEQY
many	TRBJ2-7	TRBV12-3/TRBV12-4	ASSTVGGRAYEQY
many	TRBJ2-5	TRBV6-9	ASTTQETQY
.	TRBJ1-6	TRBV20-1	SAREGPREPLH
.	TRBJ2-7	TRBV29-1	SVGGSYEQY
.	TRBJ2-5	TRBV24-1	ATSDATSGEGQY
many	TRBJ1-1	TRBV7-9	ASSLAQGRAF
many	TRBJ2-5	TRBV25-1	ASSEQGFQETQY
many	TRBJ2-6	TRBV6-4	ASSDNSGANVLT
many	TRBJ2-1	TRBV4-2	ASSQDVVNEQF
once	TRBJ2-5	TRBV5-5	ASSSLTSGGETQY
.	TRBJ1-1	TRBV4-1	ASSQAMAANTEAF
.	TRBJ2-2	TRBV19	ASSMLVPGELF
once	.	TRBV10-3	AISESGRDYEQY